Presented here are 4 T cell receptor beta chains from one specimen sequenced in a study of blood T cell repertoires in COVID-19. The repertoire was sequenced with immunoSEQ multiplex PCR; TCRdb's copy has only in-frame clones and lacks some. Here the sample spans about 74,000 clones, approximately 91% being singletons. Source material: peripheral blood. Receptor source: a man aged 70-80 years with active or convalescent COVID-19.

The J gene is TRBJ2-5, the V gene TRBV2, with 13 bases aligning to TRBD2. From germline, CDR1 is SNHLY and CDR2 FYNNEI. This CDR3 spans 16 amino acids. Trimming removed 4 bases from V and 0 bases from J; junction bases left unmatched: 2. CDR3 DNA sequence: TGTGCCAGCAGTGGGACTAGCGGGGGACACCAAGAGACCCAGTACTTC. Protein product: CASSGTSGGHQETQYF.

The chain carries TRBV10-3 and TRBJ2-5; D may be TRBD2 (5 bases). The ends were cut back, 7 bases at V and 1 base at J, with 10 bases in the middle. The germline gives CDR1 ENHRY, CDR2 SYGVKD. CDR3 length equals 13 residues. The chain's CDR3 is CAINSDLQETQYF. CDR3 DNA: TGTGCCATCAATAGCGACCTCCAAGAGACCCAGTACTTC.

J is TRBJ2-3 and V is TRBV27, with TRBD1 identical over 7 bases. The CDR3 runs 16 residues. In germline, CDR1 is MNHEY, CDR2 SMNVEV (reference sequence). With V trimmed by 7 bases and J by 4 bases, 14 bases remained unmatched. The CDR3 here is CASTLKRQGFPDTQYF. The CDR3 bases are TGTGCCAGCACCCTTAAACGACAGGGATTTCCAGATACGCAGTATTTT.

CDR3 bases: TGTGCCAGCAGCCGCCGGACAGGGGTTGATGAAAAACTGTTTTTT. Residues: CASSRRTGVDEKLFF. This chain joins TRBV3-1 (or the pseudogene TRBV3-2) and TRBJ1-4; TRBD1 aligns across 9 bases. Germline CDR1 and CDR2: LGHDT and YNNKEL (reference sequence). This CDR3 region has 15 residues. Germline trimming cut 4 bases from V and 6 bases from J; bases unmatched to any gene: 6.